This T cell receptor beta chain was sequenced during a study of T-cell memory formation after mild COVID-19. In the study overall: The TCR clusters were mostly specific to one donor.

TCRdb redid the calling of the 5' RACE reads with MiXCR, one entry per CDR3 protein. This table has about 470,000 distinct CDR3 sequences, around a sixth appearing once. Points from the study as a whole: Those CD4+ clones that contracted were mainly in CM and EM (CD8+ ones in EMRA). Later expanders leaned CD4+, whereas clones that contracted between day 15 and 85 were balanced CD4/CD8.

A note on this clonotype: The antigen is undetermined.

V was clipped by 3 bases and J by 6 bases, with 12 bases between them. Germline V gene data show CDR1 as SGHAT and CDR2 as FQNNGV. There are 14 residues in the CDR3. The V and J genes are TRBV11-2 and TRBJ2-1; tentative D call: TRBD1 (5 bases). This sequence originates from an adult woman who had mild COVID-19 (a few samples of this study predate the infection). Cell type and time point are not known. The sequenced material came from PBMCs or a T cell subset sorted from them (not recorded which). The CDR3 sequence: CASSFFGQGNEQFF. The CDR3 DNA follows: TGTGCCAGCAGCTTCTTCGGCCAGGGCAATGAGCAGTTCTTC.